The present entry profiles one T cell receptor (beta chain) with its context. Germline values: CDR1 SGHRS, CDR2 YFSETQ. The trim removed 4 bases at V and 7 bases at J, leaving 9 bases unmatched. The CDR3 covers 16 residues. In the original workflow: Estimation of nucleated cell counts was performed using reference gene primer amplification. The table came from immunoSEQ multiplex PCR; TCRdb's copy has only in-frame clones and leaves some out. V, J and clone size derive from that table, while D and trimming were established from the DNA sequence. Of approximately 230,000 clones listed, about nine tenths were seen once; the top ten hold about 2.2%. The data stem from a study of blood T cell repertoires in COVID-19. Overall study: COVID-19 samples from acute and convalescent phases originated in the United States, Italy and Spain.

Sequencing input: peripheral blood. This sequence was found in a man aged 30 to 39 who had recovered from COVID-19. This chain links TRBV5-1 with TRBJ1-6, with 9 bases aligning to TRBD1. For the CDR3, the DNA is TGCGCCAGCAGCCTCGTAACCGGGACAGGGAATTCACCCCTCCACTTT. This gives the protein CASSLVTGTGNSPLHF. Looking up the rest from reference TRBV5-1 and TRBJ1-6 gives the full variable domain: KAGVTQTPRYLIKTRGQQVTLSCSPISGHRSVSWYQQTPGQGLQFLFEYFSETQRNKGNFPGRFSGRQFSNSRSEMNVSTLELGDSALYLCASSLVTGTGNSPLHFGNGTRLTVT.